This paragraph covers one T cell receptor beta chain sequence. Trimming removed 0 bases at V and 4 bases at J, with 9 bases between. This CDR3 region has 13 residues. Germline V lookup: CDR1 GTSNPN, CDR2 SVGIG (reference sequence). This sample is drawn from a study of blood T cell repertoires in COVID-19. In the study overall: There were acute and convalescent COVID-19 samples, and they came from the United States, Italy and Spain. Sources were T cells, B-cell-depleted T cells, or PBMCs; the material itself was cDNA or gDNA.

As originally analysed: Estimation of nucleated cell counts was performed using reference gene primer amplification. Some clones are missing from TCRdb's copy, which holds only in-frame ones; the method was immunoSEQ multiplex PCR. V and J calls and clone size come straight from that table; D and trimming were deduced from the DNA. Among some 290,000 clones listed, roughly 87% were seen once. Sequencing input: peripheral blood. The chain recombines TRBV30 with TRBJ2-5; D gene uncertain. The clonotype comes from a woman in her 50s who had recovered from COVID-19. CDR3 in DNA: TGTGCCTGGAGTGTACAGTATTCAGAGACCCAGTACTTC. Translated: CAWSVQYSETQYF.